Listed here is a single T cell receptor beta chain. No cognate antigen has been identified for it. The record has no base qualities; no much larger clone is one base away. The data were obtained in a study of Graves' ophthalmopathy and Graves' hyperthyroidism (dated by TCRdb to the late 2010s). Background on the whole study: Peripheral blood was collected at initial diagnosis, before any treatment. After sampling, hyperthyroidism patients received methimazole starting at 30 mg daily, and ophthalmopathy patients received high-dose intravenous methylprednisolone. T-cell repertoires of thyroid tissue and blood were compared in 5 or 6 hyperthyroidism patients. To tell Graves' ophthalmopathy apart from Graves' hyperthyroidism, and to predict which patients would progress to ophthalmopathy, the study relied on TCR beta repertoire signatures. An independent validation cohort was composed of 18 hyperthyroidism patients and 17 patients who later progressed from hyperthyroidism to ophthalmopathy. To explore V-J signatures that separate ophthalmopathy from hyperthyroidism, a discovery set of around 97 patients was enrolled, consisting of 43 with ophthalmopathy and around 57 with stable hyperthyroidism. The roughly 99 discovery patients were divided at random into training and test sets in a 7:3 ratio. In total, approximately 140 blood samples were TCR-sequenced: some 43 ophthalmopathy, some 72 hyperthyroidism and roughly 17 hyperthyroidism-to-ophthalmopathy patients. Overall study results and their limits: Ophthalmopathy was separated from stable hyperthyroidism by the 13-signature model with around 88% sensitivity and approximately 84% specificity in cross-validation and with 80%/75% in the test set. In validation, the model predicted ophthalmopathy progression with about 71% sensitivity and 72.22% specificity; approximately 12 predicted patients were CT-confirmed with GO in a median of approximately six months. Most of the expanded thyroid clonotypes with a frequency above 0.001 were also detected in blood, and it was suggested that the thyroid immune response may be reflected by blood repertoires. No statistical method was used to predetermine the sample size, and group allocation was not hidden from the investigators.

TCR beta CDR3 regions were amplified from RNA transcripts for repertoire sequencing. HTBI primers and the Qiagen OneStep RT-PCR kit were used in a first-round RT-PCR, which was followed by a second-round multiplex PCR, size selection and purification. Libraries were sequenced paired-end with 100 bp reads on an Illumina HiSeq2000. Regarding the original processing steps: SOAPnuke was used to process the reads, removing any read that contained adapters or uncalled bases, had a mean Phred below 15, or lacked an exact match to the constant primer or identifier. COPE v1.2.5 was used to merge high-quality paired reads. Unique nucleotide sequences were defined as clonotypes and aligned to IMGT TRB V, D and J references using MiTCR v1.1. The analysis was limited to V-J combinations with a frequency above 0.0001, which together covered 99.2% of repertoires. For each V-J combination, a TCR clonal expansion and chaos score was defined as F50 clonal expansion divided by the chaos observed in the TCRdist matrix. Features were reduced by Welch's t-statistics and random forest to 10 to 15 V-J combinations, which fed a naive Bayes classifier. Thyroid-blood repertoire similarity was quantified with the Morisita-Horn index. Using fastp at Q25 and MiXCR, TCRdb reprocessed the public reads and kept productive beta chains. Rows with a matching CDR3 protein are joined into one entry that keeps the most common DNA and genes. Here the V and J calls rest on TCRdb's processing, not on the authors' analysis. For this sample there are about 400,000 distinct CDR3 sequences; roughly 20% appear just once. The ten most abundant clones make up roughly 3% of the sample.

Hyperthyroidism was defined as stable when no progression to ophthalmopathy occurred within 18 months of follow-up. Hyperthyroidism patients were newly diagnosed, with disease duration under 2 months, and aged 18 to 65 years. Anyone with other autoimmune diseases, uncontrolled infections, pregnancy or lactation was excluded from the study. Clinical symptoms, serum thyroxine, TRAb, thyroid ultrasound and orbital computed tomography formed the basis of the diagnosis. Ficoll-Paque density gradient centrifugation was used to isolate PBMCs from 8.5 to 10 ml of fresh peripheral blood. Total RNA was extracted using Trizol reagent, and RNA quality was checked on an Agilent 2100 Bioanalyzer. The CDR3 sequence holds 14 residues, the cysteine and phenylalanine included. Just CDR3 DNA is preserved here, 42 bases in frame from base 1. Sequences DFQATT (CDR1) and SNEGSKA (CDR2) are obtained from the germline V gene (reference sequence). V has 3 bases trimmed and J has 8 bases trimmed; junction bases matching no gene number 12.

The chain is assembled from TRBV20-1 and TRBJ1-2; 7 bases in the junction line up with TRBD1. Source material: peripheral blood. The sequence was collected from a woman aged 18-29 years with stable Graves' hyperthyroidism. Donor details come from another sample of the same person, matched by shared clones. The nucleotide sequence is TGCAGTGCTAGGGCCTCGGACAGGCGAAGGGGCTACACCTTC. The encoded protein is CSARASDRRRGYTF.